These 27 T cell receptor beta chains were sequenced from one sample in a study of T-cell reconstitution after alpha-beta-depleted transplantation in children. A library of TCRbeta sequences, prepared with unique molecular identifiers, was generated. TCRdb reanalysed the PCR reads using MiXCR and keeps one entry per CDR3 protein. The table has more than 300,000 distinct CDR3 sequences, 15% to 20% seen once. Sequenced here: PBMCs, mostly from graft donor cells, sampled 360 days after TCRalphabeta/CD19-depleted stem cell transplant. These receptors all stem from a male patient aged 2 to 10 who had a stem cell transplant for acute lymphoblastic leukemia, so the T cells may come from the graft donor.

This clonotype was seen repeatedly, ten times or more. This sequence joins TRBV5-1 and TRBJ2-1, with a weak D call TRBD2 (5 bases). This CDR3 comprises 12 residues. The V gene's germline CDR1 is SGHRS and CDR2 YFSETQ. V was pared by 0 bases and J by 10 bases, with 8 bases between. The CDR3 coding sequence is TGCGCCAGCAGCTTGGGTCGGGAAGAGCAGTTCTTC. It is translated as CASSLGREEQFF.

This clonotype was observed a handful of times. The J gene is TRBJ1-1, the V gene TRBV7-9, with 11 bases aligning to TRBD1. The J segment lost 0 bases and the V segment lost 4 bases, leaving 7 bases of the junction unmatched. This CDR3 comprises 17 residues. Germline assignment: CDR1 SEHNR and CDR2 FQNEAQ (reference sequence). CDR3 DNA: TGTGCCAGCAGCTCGCGGGGACAGGGGGGGATGAACACTGAAGCTTTCTTT. Its translation: CASSSRGQGGMNTEAFF.

This chain uses TRBV19 with TRBJ2-1; 14 bases are shared with TRBD2. CDR3 length: 16 amino acids. The V and J ends lost 3 bases and 12 bases, in that order; junction bases with no gene match: 10. The germline gives CDR1 LNHDA, CDR2 SQIVND (reference sequence). The CDR3 reads CASSIPPGLAGVSQFF. CDR3 DNA sequence: TGTGCCAGTAGTATCCCACCGGGACTAGCGGGAGTGTCGCAGTTCTTC.

This clonotype was detected many times. The V gene is TRBV25-1, the J gene TRBJ2-1; 11 bases agree with TRBD2. Germline CDR1 MGHDK, CDR2 SYGVNS. V was pared by 4 bases and J by 6 bases, with 8 bases of the junction left unmatched. The CDR3 length is 16 residues. The CDR3 protein is CASSASLAGGLNEQFF. CDR3 bases: TGTGCCAGCAGTGCCTCCCTAGCGGGAGGCCTCAATGAGCAGTTCTTC. The entire variable domain, with the rest obtained from reference TRBV25-1 and TRBJ2-1, is as follows: EADIYQTPRYLVIGTGKKITLECSQTMGHDKMYWYQQDPGMELHLIHYSYGVNSTEKGDLSSESTVSRIRTEHFPLTLESARPSHTSQYLCASSASLAGGLNEQFFGPGTRLTVL.

The chain carries TRBV7-2 and TRBJ2-5; 10 bases align to TRBD2. The junction had 5 bases not matched to a gene; V was cut back by 2 bases and J by 5 bases. CDR1 and CDR2 (germline): SGHTA, FQGNSA. The CDR3 has 15 amino acids. The CDR3 region has the DNA TGTGCCAGCAGCTTAAGCGGGACTAGCGTGGAGACCCAGTACTTC. This sequence encodes CASSLSGTSVETQYF.

This clonotype was picked up many times. The V call is TRBV16, the J call TRBJ2-1; no reliable D call. Per the germline V gene, CDR1 is KGHSY and CDR2 is FQNENV. The CDR3 runs 12 residues. V lost 4 bases and J lost 5, with 6 bases in between. The CDR3 DNA sequence: TGTGCCAGCAGCCCATGGGACAATGAGCAGTTCTTC. Protein sequence: CASSPWDNEQFF. Full variable domain (rest looked up from reference TRBV16 and TRBJ2-1): GEEVAQTPKHLVRGEGQKAKLYCAPIKGHSYVFWYQQVLKNEFKFLISFQNENVFDETGMPKERFSAKCLPNSPCSLEIQATKLEDSAVYFCASSPWDNEQFFGPGTRLTVL.

V gene TRBV5-1 combines with J gene TRBJ1-1; D call uncertain. Between the trimmed V and J ends, which lost 3 bases and 0 bases, there was a span of 15 bases. Germline V gene sequence: CDR1 SGHRS, CDR2 YFSETQ. This CDR3 has 16 amino acids. CDR3 residues: CASSSDWTHMNTEAFF. In DNA form, the CDR3 reads TGCGCCAGCAGCTCGGACTGGACTCACATGAACACTGAAGCTTTCTTT. Full variable domain (remainder filled in from reference TRBV5-1 and TRBJ1-1): KAGVTQTPRYLIKTRGQQVTLSCSPISGHRSVSWYQQTPGQGLQFLFEYFSETQRNKGNFPGRFSGRQFSNSRSEMNVSTLELGDSALYLCASSSDWTHMNTEAFFGQGTRLTVV.

This rearrangement joins TRBV20-1 to TRBJ2-2; a weak D match, TRBD1 (6 bases). Germline loops: CDR1 DFQATT, CDR2 SNEGSKA (reference sequence). CDR3 length: 14 residues. The germline V and J ends were trimmed by 3 bases and 5 bases, with 13 bases remaining between them. The CDR3 here is CSASLGARTGELFF. CDR3 sequence (DNA): TGCAGTGCTAGTTTGGGGGCGAGAACCGGGGAGCTGTTTTTT.

In this sample, this clonotype turned up many times. The chain links TRBV4-3 to TRBJ2-7; D tentatively fits TRBD1 or TRBD2 (5 bases each). Germline-derived CDR1 and CDR2 are LGHNA and YSLEER. Trimming cost V 0 bases and J 5 bases, with 23 bases left between them. This CDR3 contains 18 residues. The CDR3 protein is CASSQDARDLSLWDEQYF. The CDR3 region has the DNA TGCGCCAGCAGCCAAGATGCCCGGGACCTCTCACTCTGGGACGAGCAGTACTTC.

This clonotype showed up just a few times. The V and J genes are TRBV19 and TRBJ2-1, with 12 nucleotides matching TRBD2. Unmatched junction bases numbered 9, after V lost 6 bases and J lost 6 bases. The CDR3 runs 16 residues. The germline gives CDR1 LNHDA, CDR2 SQIVND (reference sequence). The CDR3 is CASSFSTSGRLNEQFF. The CDR3 DNA follows: TGTGCCAGTAGCTTCTCGACTAGCGGGAGACTCAATGAGCAGTTCTTC.

As DNA, the CDR3 is TGTGCCAGCAGCCAAGATCCATCGCAGCGAGAGACCCAGTACTTC. This codes for CASSQDPSQRETQYF. J is TRBJ2-5 and V is TRBV4-2; the D is unclear. The CDR3 consists of 15 residues. Germline assignment: CDR1 LGHNA and CDR2 YNFKEQ. V gave up 0 bases and J gave up 4 bases, with 12 bases separating them.

This clonotype was counted only a few times. This chain uses TRBV4-1 with TRBJ2-4; 11 nucleotides agree with TRBD2. The CDR3 is 21 amino acids. The V and J ends lost 1 base and 1 base, in that order; junction bases with no gene match: 15. Germline CDR1 reads MGHRA; CDR2 reads YSYEKL. In DNA form, the CDR3 reads TGCGCCAGCAGCCAAGTAGTGGCTAGCGGGAGGAGGCTGGGGGCCAAAAACATTCAGTACTTC. Translating it yields CASSQVVASGRRLGAKNIQYF.

This clonotype came up many times. The V gene is TRBV5-6, the J gene TRBJ2-3; 9 bases fit TRBD2. The CDR3 covers 19 residues. The germline V gene has CDR1 SGHDT and CDR2 YYEEEE. V lost 6 bases to trimming and J lost 3 bases; unmatched junction nucleotides: 20. The CDR3 reads CASNSPAGIAGEGTDTQYF. The CDR3 DNA follows: TGTGCCAGCAACTCACCGGCGGGAATAGCGGGAGAGGGTACAGATACGCAGTATTTT.

The chain is built from TRBV4-3 and TRBJ2-1; a possible D gene is TRBD2 (6 bases). Trimming took 1 base from V and 5 from J, leaving 15 bases between them. Germline CDR1 reads LGHNA; CDR2 reads YSLEER. The CDR3 contains 16 residues. The CDR3 bases are TGCGCCAGCAGCCAAGTGTCCGGGACTCGCCACAATGAGCAGTTCTTC. It codes for CASSQVSGTRHNEQFF.

The gene calls are TRBV4-3 and TRBJ2-1; D call uncertain. Trimming removed 1 base at V and 1 base at J, with 11 bases between. CDR1 and CDR2 from the germline V gene are LGHNA and YSLEER. The CDR3 is made up of 16 amino acids. CDR3 in amino acids: CASSQGTLPSYNEQFF. The CDR3 nucleotides read TGCGCCAGCAGCCAAGGGACCCTGCCGTCCTACAATGAGCAGTTCTTC.

The chain joins TRBV28 to TRBJ2-2; 9 bases fit TRBD2. The CDR3 extends over 15 amino acids. The germline V gene encodes CDR1 MDHEN and CDR2 SYDVKM. The junction had 1 base not matched to a gene; V was cut back by 2 bases and J by 3 bases. The CDR3 DNA sequence: TGTGCCAGCAGTTTAAAGCGGGAGGACACCGGGGAGCTGTTTTTT. Its translation: CASSLKREDTGELFF. The whole variable domain, remainder taken from reference TRBV28 and TRBJ2-2, is DVKVTQSSRYLVKRTGEKVFLECVQDMDHENMFWYRQDPGLGLRLIYFSYDVKMKEKGDIPEGYSVSREKKERFSLILESASTNQTSMYLCASSLKREDTGELFFGEGSRLTVL.

This clonotype was picked up many times. The chain combines TRBV4-2 with TRBJ2-5; D unclear. V was cut by 0 bases and J by 2 bases, with 7 bases left in between. The CDR3 covers 14 residues. In germline, CDR1 is LGHNA, CDR2 YNFKEQ. The CDR3 bases are TGTGCCAGCAGCCAAGATCGGCGGCAAGAGACCCAGTACTTC. Translation gives CASSQDRRQETQYF.

This clonotype turned up a few times. V is TRBV12-3 or TRBV12-4 and J is TRBJ2-5; 7 nucleotides agree with TRBD1. The CDR3 extends over 13 amino acids. V lost 6 bases and J lost 5; bases outside the gene matches: 6. The CDR3 coding sequence is TGTGCCAGCAGCGCCAGGGGGTCTGAGACCCAGTACTTC. Its protein product is CASSARGSETQYF.

The rearrangement joins TRBV15 to TRBJ1-5; TRBD1 agrees at 7 bases. J lost 4 bases, V lost 0 bases, and 3 bases had no gene match. CDR1 is LNHNV and CDR2 is YYDKDF in the germline V gene (reference sequence). This CDR3 spans 15 amino acids. The CDR3 DNA reads TGTGCCACCAGCAGAGATTTACAGGGGAATCAGCCCCAGCATTTT. Its translation: CATSRDLQGNQPQHF.

This clonotype was detected only a few times. The CDR3 spells CASSQDPNWASGRHYEQYF. DNA of the CDR3: TGCGCCAGCAGCCAAGATCCGAACTGGGCTAGCGGGAGACACTACGAGCAGTACTTC. This chain joins TRBV4-1 and TRBJ2-7; 10 positions match TRBD2. The CDR3 extends over 19 amino acids. V trimming: 0 bases; J trimming: 3 bases; junction bases outside the gene matches: 14. Germline CDR1 and CDR2: MGHRA and YSYEKL.

This clonotype was counted only a few times. The chain joins TRBV10-3 to TRBJ2-3; 11 bases align to TRBD2. The CDR3 loop spans 16 amino acids. Germline values: CDR1 ENHRY, CDR2 SYGVKD. The junction had 3 bases not matched to a gene; V was cut back by 3 bases and J by 1 base. The DNA of the CDR3 is TGTGCCATCAGTGAACTGGGACTAGCGGGCACAGATACGCAGTATTTT. Its protein product is CAISELGLAGTDTQYF.

This clonotype was seen at least ten times. The rearrangement links TRBV29-1 to TRBJ2-3; D gene uncertain. V lost 3 bases, J lost 5 bases, and 3 bases lay in between. The germline gives CDR1 SQVTM, CDR2 ANQGSEA. This CDR3 spans 10 amino acids. The CDR3 is CSVDVDTQYF. The CDR3, as DNA: TGCAGCGTTGATGTAGATACGCAGTATTTT.

The V call is TRBV29-1, the J call TRBJ2-7; perhaps TRBD2 as D (6 bases). Germline V gives CDR1 SQVTM, CDR2 ANQGSEA. The CDR3 runs 12 residues. Trimming took off 1 base at V and 2 bases at J, with 6 bases between the two ends. The CDR3 loop reads CSVEAGAYEQYF. The DNA for the CDR3 is TGCAGCGTTGAAGCGGGGGCCTACGAGCAGTACTTC.

This clonotype was recorded a few times. The rearrangement links TRBV19 to TRBJ1-1; perhaps TRBD1 as D (5 bases). The CDR3 sequence is 14 residues long. Germline V lookup: CDR1 LNHDA, CDR2 SQIVND (reference sequence). V lost 2 bases to trimming and J lost 2 bases, with 9 bases between them. Here the CDR3 reads CASSIFGTNTEAFF. Here the CDR3 DNA reads TGTGCCAGTAGTATATTTGGGACCAACACTGAAGCTTTCTTT. The whole variable domain, remainder taken from reference TRBV19 and TRBJ1-1, is DGGITQSPKYLFRKEGQNVTLSCEQNLNHDAMYWYRQDPGQGLRLIYYSQIVNDFQKGDIAEGYSVSREKKESFPLTVTSAQKNPTAFYLCASSIFGTNTEAFFGQGTRLTVV.

This clonotype was seen more than once but under ten times. CDR3 protein: CASSQLGVGVRYNEQFF. The DNA of the CDR3 is TGTGCCAGCAGCCAATTAGGGGTGGGAGTGCGGTACAATGAGCAGTTCTTC. The chain links TRBV3-1 to TRBJ2-1; TRBD1 or TRBD2 may be the D gene (5 bases each). CDR3 length equals 17 residues. V dropped 2 bases and J dropped 4 bases, with 18 bases sitting between them. The germline V gene encodes CDR1 LGHDT and CDR2 YNNKEL (reference sequence).

This clonotype showed up just a few times. The CDR3: CASSPLGSGVADTQYF. The CDR3 nucleotides are TGTGCCAGCAGCCCCCTCGGGTCGGGCGTGGCAGATACGCAGTATTTT. The chain has TRBV9 and TRBJ2-3; no clear D gene. Germline V CDR1 and CDR2: SGDLS, YYNGEE. Between the trimmed V and J ends, which lost 4 bases and 4 bases, there was a span of 19 bases. The CDR3 is made up of 16 amino acids.

The J gene is TRBJ2-7, the V gene TRBV3-1; D gene uncertain. V lost 5 bases and J 1 base, leaving 12 bases between the germline ends. Looked up from germline, CDR1 is LGHDT and CDR2 is YNNKEL (reference sequence). The CDR3 runs to 14 residues. CDR3 loop: CASSSRAYSYEQYF. CDR3 sequence (DNA): TGTGCCAGCAGCTCCCGGGCCTATTCCTACGAGCAGTACTTC.